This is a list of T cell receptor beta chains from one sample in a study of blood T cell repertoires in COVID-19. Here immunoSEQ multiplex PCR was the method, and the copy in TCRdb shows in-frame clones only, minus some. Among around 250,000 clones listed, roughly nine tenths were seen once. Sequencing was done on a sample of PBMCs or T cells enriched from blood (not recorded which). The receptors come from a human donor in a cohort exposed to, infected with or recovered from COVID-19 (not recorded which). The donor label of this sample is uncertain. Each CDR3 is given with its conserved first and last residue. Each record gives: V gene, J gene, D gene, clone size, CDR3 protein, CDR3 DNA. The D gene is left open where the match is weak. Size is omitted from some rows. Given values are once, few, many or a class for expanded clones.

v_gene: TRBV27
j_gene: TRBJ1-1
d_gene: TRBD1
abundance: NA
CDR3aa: CASRLGQGFTEAFF
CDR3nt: TGTGCCAGCAGGCTAGGACAGGGGTTCACTGAAGCTTTCTTT

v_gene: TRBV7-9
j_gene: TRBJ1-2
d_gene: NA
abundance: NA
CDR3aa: CASSLVAAGSNYGYTF
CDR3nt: TGTGCCAGCAGCTTAGTAGCGGCGGGATCTAACTATGGCTACACCTTC

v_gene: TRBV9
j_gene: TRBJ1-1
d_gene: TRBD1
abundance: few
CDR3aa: CASSVLSDLRGTEAFF
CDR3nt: TGTGCCAGCAGCGTTCTATCCGACCTCAGGGGGACTGAAGCTTTCTTT

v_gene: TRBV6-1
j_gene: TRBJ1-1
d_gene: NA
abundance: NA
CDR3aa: CASSETGQAFF
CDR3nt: TGTGCCAGCAGTGAAACCGGACAGGCTTTCTTT

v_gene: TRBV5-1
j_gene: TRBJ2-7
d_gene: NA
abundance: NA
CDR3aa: CASSWSYRFYEQYF
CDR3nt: TGCGCCAGCAGCTGGTCGTACAGGTTCTACGAGCAGTACTTC

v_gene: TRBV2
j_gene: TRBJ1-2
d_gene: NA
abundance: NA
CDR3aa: CASSDRDGHGYTF
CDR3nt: TGTGCCAGCAGTGACAGGGATGGGCATGGCTACACCTTC

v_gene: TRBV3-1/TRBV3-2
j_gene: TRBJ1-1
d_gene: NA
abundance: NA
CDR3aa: CASSQDGPRWAEAFF
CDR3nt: TGTGCCAGCAGCCAAGATGGGCCTCGATGGGCTGAAGCTTTCTTT

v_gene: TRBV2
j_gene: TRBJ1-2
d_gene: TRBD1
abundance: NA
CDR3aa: CASSERGQGVYGYTF
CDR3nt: TGTGCCAGCAGTGAAAGGGGACAGGGAGTCTATGGCTACACCTTC

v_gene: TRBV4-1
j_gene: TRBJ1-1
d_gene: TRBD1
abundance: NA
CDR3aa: CASSQTGATEAFF
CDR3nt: TGCGCCAGCAGCCAAACAGGGGCCACTGAAGCTTTCTTT

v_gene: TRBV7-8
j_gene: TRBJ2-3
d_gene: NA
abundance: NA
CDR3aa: CASSLVRLATDTQYF
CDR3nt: TGTGCCAGCAGCTTAGTTAGGCTAGCGACAGATACGCAGTATTTT

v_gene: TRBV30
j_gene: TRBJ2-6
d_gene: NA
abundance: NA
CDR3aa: CAWSAHSGANVLTF
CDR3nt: TGTGCCTGGAGTGCCCACTCTGGGGCCAACGTCCTGACTTTC

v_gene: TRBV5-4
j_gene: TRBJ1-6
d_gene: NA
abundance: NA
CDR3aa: CASSFGASYNSPLHF
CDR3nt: TGTGCCAGCAGCTTTGGGGCGTCCTATAATTCACCCCTCCACTTT

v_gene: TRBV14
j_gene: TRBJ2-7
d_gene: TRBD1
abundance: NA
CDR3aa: CASSLPRDSNSYEQYF
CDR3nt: TGTGCCAGCAGCCTACCCCGGGACAGTAATTCTTACGAGCAGTACTTC

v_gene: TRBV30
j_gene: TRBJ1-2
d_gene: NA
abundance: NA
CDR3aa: CAWSAGTYDYGYTF
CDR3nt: TGTGCCTGGAGTGCCGGGACATACGACTATGGCTACACCTTC

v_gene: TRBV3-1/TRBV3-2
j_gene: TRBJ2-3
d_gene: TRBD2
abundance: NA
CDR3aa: CASSPLLRGDTDTQYF
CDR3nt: TGTGCCAGCAGCCCTCTCTTGCGGGGGGACACAGATACGCAGTATTTT

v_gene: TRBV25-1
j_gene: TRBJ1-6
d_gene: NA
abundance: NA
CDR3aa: CASSVRGGDINSPLHF
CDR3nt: TGTGCCAGCAGTGTACGTGGGGGGGATATCAATTCACCCCTCCACTTT

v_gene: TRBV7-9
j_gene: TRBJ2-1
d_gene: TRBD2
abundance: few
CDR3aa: CASSLTSGYNEQFF
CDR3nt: TGTGCCAGCAGCCTGACTAGCGGATACAATGAGCAGTTCTTC

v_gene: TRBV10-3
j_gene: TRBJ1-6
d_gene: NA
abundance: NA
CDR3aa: CAIRQNNSPLHF
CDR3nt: TGTGCCATCAGACAGAATAATTCACCCCTCCACTTT

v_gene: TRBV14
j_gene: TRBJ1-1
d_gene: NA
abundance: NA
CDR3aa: CASSQNLNTEAFF
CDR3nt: TGTGCCAGCAGCCAAAACTTGAACACTGAAGCTTTCTTT

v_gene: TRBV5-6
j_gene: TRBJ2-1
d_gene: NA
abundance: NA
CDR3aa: CASSFEGILGDEQFF
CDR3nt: TGTGCCAGCAGCTTTGAAGGAATCCTCGGGGATGAGCAGTTCTTC

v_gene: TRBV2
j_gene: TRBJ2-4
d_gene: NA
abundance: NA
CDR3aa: CASMRDWENIQYF
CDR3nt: TGTGCCAGCATGAGGGATTGGGAGAACATTCAGTACTTC

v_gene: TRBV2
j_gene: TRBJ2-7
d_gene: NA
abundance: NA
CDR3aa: CASSEAPTGRKYF
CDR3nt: TGTGCCAGCAGTGAAGCGCCGACGGGAAGGAAGTACTTC

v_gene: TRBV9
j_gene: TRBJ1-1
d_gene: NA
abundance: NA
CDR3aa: CASSRDGNTEAFF
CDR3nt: TGTGCCAGCTCCCGGGATGGGAACACTGAAGCTTTCTTT

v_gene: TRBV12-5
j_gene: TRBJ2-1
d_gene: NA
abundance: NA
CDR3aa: CASGVTGNEQFF
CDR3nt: TGTGCTAGTGGGGTGACAGGTAATGAGCAGTTCTTC

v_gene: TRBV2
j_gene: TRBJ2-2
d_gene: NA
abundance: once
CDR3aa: CASTPRWGPTGELFF
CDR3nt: TGTGCCAGCACCCCTAGGTGGGGGCCGACCGGGGAGCTGTTTTTT

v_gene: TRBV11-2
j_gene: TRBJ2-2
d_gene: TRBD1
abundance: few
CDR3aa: CASSLTGGTGELFF
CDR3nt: TGTGCCAGCAGCTTGACAGGGGGCACCGGGGAGCTGTTTTTT

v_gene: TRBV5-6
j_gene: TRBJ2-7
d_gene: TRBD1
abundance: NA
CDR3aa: CASSSAGTGDEQYF
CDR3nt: TGTGCCAGCAGCTCGGCCGGGACAGGGGACGAGCAGTACTTC

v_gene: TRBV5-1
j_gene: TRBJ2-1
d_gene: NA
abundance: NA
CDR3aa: CASSLAGILAYNEQFF
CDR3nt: TGCGCCAGCAGCTTGGCCGGGATCTTGGCCTACAATGAGCAGTTCTTC

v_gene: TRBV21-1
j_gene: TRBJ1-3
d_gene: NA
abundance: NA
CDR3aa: CASSKTAAPNSSQAGNTIYF
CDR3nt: TGTGCCAGCAGCAAAACAGCGGCGCCGAACTCAAGTCAGGCTGGAAACACCATATATTTT

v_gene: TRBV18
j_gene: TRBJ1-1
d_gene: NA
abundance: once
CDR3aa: CASSRPTGFITEAFF
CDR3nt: TGTGCCAGCTCCCGTCCTACAGGGTTTATCACTGAAGCTTTCTTT

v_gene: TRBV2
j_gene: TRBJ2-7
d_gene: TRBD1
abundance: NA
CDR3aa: CASRADRGPGDEQYF
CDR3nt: TGTGCCAGCAGAGCGGACAGGGGCCCTGGTGACGAGCAGTACTTC

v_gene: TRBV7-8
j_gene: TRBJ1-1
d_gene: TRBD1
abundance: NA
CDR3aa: CASSTRGQVTEAFF
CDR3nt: TGTGCCAGCAGCACCCGGGGACAGGTCACTGAAGCTTTCTTT

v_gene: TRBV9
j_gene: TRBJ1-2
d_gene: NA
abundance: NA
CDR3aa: CASSVETEFNYGYTF
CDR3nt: TGTGCCAGCAGCGTAGAGACTGAATTTAACTATGGCTACACCTTC

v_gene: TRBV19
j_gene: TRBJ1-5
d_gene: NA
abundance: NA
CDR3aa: CASSISGGRQPQHF
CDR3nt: TGTGCCAGTAGTATTTCGGGAGGTCGACAGCCCCAGCATTTT

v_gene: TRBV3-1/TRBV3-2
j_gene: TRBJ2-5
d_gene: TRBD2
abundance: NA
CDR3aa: CASSQPTSGPETQYF
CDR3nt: TGTGCCAGCAGCCAACCTACTAGCGGTCCGGAGACCCAGTACTTC

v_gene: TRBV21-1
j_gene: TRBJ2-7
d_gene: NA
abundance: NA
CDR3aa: CASSKHRTYEQYF
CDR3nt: TGTGCCAGCAGCAAGCACAGGACCTACGAGCAGTACTTC

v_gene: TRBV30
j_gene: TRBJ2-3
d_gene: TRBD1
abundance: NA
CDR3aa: CAWSLGQGGTDTQYF
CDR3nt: TGTGCCTGGAGCCTTGGACAGGGCGGCACAGATACGCAGTATTTT

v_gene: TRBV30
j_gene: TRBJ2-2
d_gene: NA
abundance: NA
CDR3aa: CAWNPQWDTGELFF
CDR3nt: TGTGCCTGGAACCCACAGTGGGACACCGGGGAGCTGTTTTTT

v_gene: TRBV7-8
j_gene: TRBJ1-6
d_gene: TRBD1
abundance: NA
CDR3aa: CASSLGAGGWGNLHF
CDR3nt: TGTGCCAGCAGCTTAGGGGCAGGGGGCTGGGGGAACCTCCACTTT

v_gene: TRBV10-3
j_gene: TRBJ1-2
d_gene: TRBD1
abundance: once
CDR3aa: CAISGQGPSYGYTF
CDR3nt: TGTGCCATCAGTGGACAGGGACCCTCCTATGGCTACACCTTC

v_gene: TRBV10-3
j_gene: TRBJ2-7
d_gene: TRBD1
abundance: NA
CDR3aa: CAIRGTGGHEQYF
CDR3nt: TGTGCCATCAGGGGGACAGGGGGCCACGAGCAGTACTTC

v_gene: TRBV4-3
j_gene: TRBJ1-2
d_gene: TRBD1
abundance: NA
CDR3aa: CASSQDKNRGNGYTF
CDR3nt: TGCGCCAGCAGCCAAGATAAGAACAGGGGGAATGGCTACACCTTC